Listed below are T cell receptor beta chains from one sample, sequenced in a study of blood T cell repertoires in COVID-19. Profiling relied on immunoSEQ multiplex PCR, and the TCRdb table lists in-frame clones only, not all of them. The profile shows some 48,000 clones, roughly 88% of them singletons. Material for sequencing was peripheral blood. These receptors all come from a man in his fifties or sixties with active COVID-19. CDR3s include the opening cysteine and the closing phenylalanine or tryptophan. Each record gives: clone size, J gene, D gene, V gene, CDR3 protein, CDR3 DNA. D genes are given only for firm matches. Rows give clone size only sometimes, using once, few, many, or a class for an expanded clone.

clone_size: .
j_call: TRBJ2-4
d_call: .
v_call: TRBV2
cdr3_aa: CASKKELLLAKNIQYF
cdr3_nt: TGTGCCAGCAAAAAGGAGCTACTTCTAGCCAAAAACATTCAGTACTTC

clone_size: .
j_call: TRBJ2-1
d_call: .
v_call: TRBV5-1
cdr3_aa: CASSFGLANEQFF
cdr3_nt: TGCGCCAGCAGCTTTGGCCTAGCGAATGAGCAGTTCTTC

clone_size: .
j_call: TRBJ2-3
d_call: .
v_call: TRBV11-2
cdr3_aa: CASSLRVNSPTDTQYF
cdr3_nt: TGTGCCAGCAGCTTAAGAGTTAACAGCCCCACAGATACGCAGTATTTT

clone_size: .
j_call: TRBJ2-1
d_call: TRBD2
v_call: TRBV6-5
cdr3_aa: CASSPRGSGYNEQFF
cdr3_nt: TGTGCCAGCAGTCCCCGGGGTAGCGGGTACAATGAGCAGTTCTTC

clone_size: once
j_call: TRBJ2-5
d_call: .
v_call: TRBV5-4
cdr3_aa: CASSSEPRGTQYF
cdr3_nt: TGTGCCAGCAGCTCGGAGCCCCGGGGGACCCAGTACTTC

clone_size: few
j_call: TRBJ2-7
d_call: TRBD1
v_call: TRBV7-8
cdr3_aa: CASSPRGTGGYEQYF
cdr3_nt: TGTGCCAGCAGCCCTAGAGGGACAGGGGGCTACGAGCAGTACTTC

clone_size: .
j_call: TRBJ2-1
d_call: TRBD2
v_call: TRBV9
cdr3_aa: CASSVDPHNSGGEQFF
cdr3_nt: TGTGCCAGCAGCGTAGACCCCCATAATTCGGGAGGTGAGCAGTTCTTC

clone_size: .
j_call: TRBJ2-7
d_call: .
v_call: TRBV28
cdr3_aa: CASSESGTGEQYF
cdr3_nt: TGTGCCAGCAGTGAATCGGGTACCGGCGAGCAGTACTTC

clone_size: few
j_call: TRBJ1-3
d_call: TRBD1
v_call: TRBV19
cdr3_aa: CASQGQVGNTIYF
cdr3_nt: TGTGCCAGCCAGGGACAGGTTGGAAACACCATATATTTT

clone_size: .
j_call: TRBJ2-3
d_call: TRBD2
v_call: TRBV5-1
cdr3_aa: CASSTGLAGGHVITDTQYF
cdr3_nt: TGCGCCAGCAGCACGGGACTAGCGGGAGGGCACGTAATTACAGATACGCAGTATTTT

clone_size: .
j_call: TRBJ2-3
d_call: .
v_call: TRBV6-5
cdr3_aa: CASTGVDTQYF
cdr3_nt: TGTGCCAGCACCGGGGTAGATACGCAGTATTTT

clone_size: .
j_call: TRBJ2-1
d_call: TRBD1
v_call: TRBV25-1
cdr3_aa: CASSEYSGTGNNEQFF
cdr3_nt: TGTGCCAGCAGTGAATACTCTGGGACAGGCAACAATGAGCAGTTCTTC

clone_size: once
j_call: TRBJ2-2
d_call: TRBD2
v_call: TRBV28
cdr3_aa: CASSTRLAESYTGELFF
cdr3_nt: TGTGCCAGCAGCACGAGACTAGCGGAAAGTTACACCGGGGAGCTGTTTTTT

clone_size: .
j_call: TRBJ1-5
d_call: .
v_call: TRBV19
cdr3_aa: CASSMRGKSNQPQHF
cdr3_nt: TGTGCCAGTAGTATGCGAGGAAAAAGCAATCAGCCCCAGCATTTT

clone_size: .
j_call: TRBJ2-2
d_call: .
v_call: TRBV19
cdr3_aa: CASGNTGELFF
cdr3_nt: TGTGCCAGTGGCAACACCGGGGAGCTGTTTTTT

clone_size: .
j_call: TRBJ2-2
d_call: .
v_call: TRBV24-1
cdr3_aa: CATQGRQIGELFF
cdr3_nt: TGTGCCACCCAGGGGAGACAGATCGGGGAGCTGTTTTTT

clone_size: .
j_call: TRBJ1-2
d_call: TRBD1
v_call: TRBV7-2
cdr3_aa: CASSPQGGQTGTF
cdr3_nt: TGTGCCAGCAGCCCTCAGGGGGGACAGACCGGCACCTTC

clone_size: few
j_call: TRBJ1-5
d_call: .
v_call: TRBV6-5
cdr3_aa: CASSYTGQGQPQHF
cdr3_nt: TGTGCCAGCAGTTATACAGGGCAGGGTCAGCCCCAGCATTTT